One and the same sample provided the 30 T cell receptor beta chains below, sequenced in a study of blood T cell repertoires in COVID-19 (dated by TCRdb to the early 2020s). The method was the immunoSEQ multiplex PCR assay. TCRdb limited this immuneACCESS table to in-frame rearrangements with V and J called. A share of clones is missing; checked studies link under half to unresolved V genes, and the rest is unexplained. Across this sample there are about 28,000 clones, with 89% seen only once. The top ten constitute about 48% of the sample. The sequenced sample consisted of peripheral blood. The receptor source for this set is a human donor with acute or convalescent COVID-19. The donor label of this sample is uncertain.

The chain uses TRBV19 and TRBJ1-4; D is unresolved. Germline lookup yields CDR1 LNHDA and CDR2 SQIVND (reference sequence). The ends were cut back, 3 bases at V and 5 bases at J, with 7 bases in the middle. The CDR3 sequence is 13 residues long. Here the CDR3 reads CASSINKNEKLFF. The CDR3 region has the DNA TGTGCCAGTAGTATCAACAAGAATGAAAAACTGTTTTTT.

This CDR3 reads CASGPGVTDTQYF. CDR3 bases: TGTGCCAGCGGACCGGGAGTCACAGATACGCAGTATTTT. V usage is TRBV9 and J usage is TRBJ2-3, with D possibly TRBD2 on 6 matching bases. Germline lookup yields CDR1 SGDLS and CDR2 YYNGEE. This CDR3 is built from 13 residues. Trimming left V 7 bases short and J 2 bases short, with 11 bases between.

The chain is built from TRBV5-1 and TRBJ2-2; D remains ambiguous. This CDR3 has 13 residues. Germline V gene lookup returns CDR1 SGHRS and CDR2 YFSETQ. V lost 1 base and J 6 bases, leaving 7 bases between the germline ends. CDR3 loop: CASSLSGSGELFF. In DNA, the CDR3 is TGCGCCAGCAGCTTGTCCGGGTCCGGGGAGCTGTTTTTT.

The CDR3 loop reads CASSPRGLVANEQFF. CDR3 nucleotide sequence: TGTGCCAGCTCCCCCCGAGGGCTAGTAGCCAATGAGCAGTTCTTC. The J gene is TRBJ2-1, the V gene TRBV7-2; TRBD2 might be the D (5 bases). The germline gives CDR1 SGHTA, CDR2 FQGNSA. The CDR3 contains 15 residues. The V gene lost 8 bases and the J gene lost 6 bases, with 20 bases spanning the gap.

CDR3 DNA sequence: TGTGCCAGTAAAGGCAGGAATAGCAATCAGCCCCAGCATTTT. It yields the protein CASKGRNSNQPQHF. This rearrangement joins TRBV19 to TRBJ1-5, with D uncertain. Germline V gene data show CDR1 as LNHDA and CDR2 as SQIVND (reference sequence). The CDR3 runs 14 residues. V shed 7 bases and J shed 0 bases, with 10 bases lying between them.

The rearrangement uses TRBV18 and TRBJ2-5; 7 positions agree with TRBD2. Germline V gene sequence: CDR1 KGHSH, CDR2 LQKENI. After removal of 2 bases from V and 2 bases from J, the junction contained 2 bases not matched to a gene. The CDR3 loop spans 14 amino acids. CDR3 DNA sequence: TGTGCCAGCTCACCAGACGGGGGGCAAGAGACCCAGTACTTC. This gives the protein CASSPDGGQETQYF.

The chain employs TRBV5-1 and TRBJ2-7; 7 positions agree with TRBD2. Germline assignment: CDR1 SGHRS and CDR2 YFSETQ. The ends lost 3 bases at V and 6 bases at J; junction bases unmatched: 12. The CDR3 runs to 15 residues. The CDR3 DNA sequence: TGCGCCAGCAGCTCGTCTAGCGGTCGGGGACGCGAGCAGTACTTC. Its protein is CASSSSSGRGREQYF.

The V and J genes are TRBV6-1 and TRBJ2-7; a possible D gene is TRBD2 (5 bases). The CDR3 consists of 14 residues. Germline V gene data show CDR1 as MNHNS and CDR2 as SASEGT. V lost 1 base, J lost 2 bases, and 9 bases lay in between. The CDR3 DNA follows: TGTGCCAGCAGTGAAGAGGACTTTGCCTACGAGCAGTACTTC. This sequence encodes CASSEEDFAYEQYF.

The chain recombines TRBV6-5 with TRBJ2-1; 10 bases are a match to TRBD2. This CDR3 contains 15 residues. The V gene end was trimmed by 7 bases and the J gene end by 2 bases; junction bases not matched to a gene: 5. Germline-derived CDR1 and CDR2 are MNHEY and SVGAGI. DNA for the CDR3: TGTGCCAGCACCCCTACTAGCGGGGCCTACAATGAGCAGTTCTTC. Its protein is CASTPTSGAYNEQFF.

V usage is TRBV7-3 and J usage is TRBJ2-2; TRBD2 aligns across 10 bases. The junction had 11 bases not matched to a gene; V was cut back by 5 bases and J by 5 bases. The CDR3 covers 17 residues. The germline V gene has CDR1 SGHTA and CDR2 FQGTGA. The CDR3 sequence: CASSAGGTSVTTGELFF. The CDR3 DNA reads TGTGCCAGCAGCGCTGGTGGGACTAGCGTTACGACCGGGGAGCTGTTTTTT.

The chain is built from TRBV6-5 and TRBJ2-7; TRBD1 agrees at 7 bases. This CDR3 spans 14 amino acids. Germline CDR1 is MNHEY and CDR2 is SVGAGI. J lost 5 bases, V lost 6 bases, and 10 bases had no gene match. The CDR3 DNA reads TGTGCCAGCAGAAGGACAGGCGCCGGGGACGAGCAGTACTTC. As protein: CASRRTGAGDEQYF.

The chain joins TRBV14 to TRBJ2-3, with a tentative D call TRBD1 (5 bases). The V gene's germline CDR1 is SGHDN and CDR2 FVKESK. The CDR3 is 15 residues long. Between the trimmed V and J ends, which lost 6 bases and 0 bases, there was a span of 13 bases. CDR3 amino acids: CASSSGFRSTDTQYF. CDR3 DNA sequence: TGTGCCAGCAGTTCAGGGTTTCGTAGCACAGATACGCAGTATTTT.

The chain employs TRBV5-5 and TRBJ2-1; the D gene is possibly TRBD1 (6 bases). The CDR3 totals 15 residues. Between the trimmed V and J ends, which lost 4 bases and 2 bases, there was a span of 13 bases. Germline V lookup: CDR1 SGHKS, CDR2 YYEKEE (reference sequence). In DNA form, the CDR3 reads TGTGCCAGCAGCCCCTCAGGGGACCCCTACAATGAGCAGTTCTTC. Residues: CASSPSGDPYNEQFF.

This clone was counted only a few times. The V and J genes are TRBV19 and TRBJ2-5; 10 positions match TRBD1. The J segment lost 3 bases and the V segment lost 1 base, leaving 2 bases of the junction unmatched. Germline V lookup: CDR1 LNHDA, CDR2 SQIVND (reference sequence). The CDR3 runs 15 residues. The CDR3 sequence: CASSIAGTGEETQYF. For the CDR3, the DNA is TGTGCCAGTAGTATAGCCGGGACAGGGGAAGAGACCCAGTACTTC.

This rearrangement joins TRBV3-1 (or the pseudogene TRBV3-2) to TRBJ2-7, with 8 bases identical to TRBD2. The CDR3 has 17 amino acids. V trimming: 1 base; J trimming: 2 bases; junction bases outside the gene matches: 10. The germline CDR1 and CDR2 sequences are LGHDT and YNNKEL (reference sequence). The DNA for the CDR3 is TGTGCCAGCAGCCAAGGGGGCTCTGGGACTAGGACCTACGAGCAGTACTTC. The encoded protein is CASSQGGSGTRTYEQYF.

The V gene is TRBV7-9, the J gene TRBJ2-2; D not resolved. Germline V gene sequence: CDR1 SEHNR, CDR2 FQNEAQ (reference sequence). Trimming pared 3 bases from V and 4 bases from J, leaving 12 bases between. The length of the CDR3 is 15 residues. DNA of the CDR3: TGTGCCAGCAGCTTCTTGTCAGGAAGCACCGGGGAGCTGTTTTTT. This encodes CASSFLSGSTGELFF.

The chain employs TRBV12-3 or TRBV12-4 and TRBJ2-5; possibly TRBD2 for D (5 bases). V was pared by 6 bases and J by 5 bases, with 10 bases between. CDR3 size: 12 residues. CDR3 nucleotide sequence: TGTGCCAGCAGAAGAGGGTTGGAGACCCAGTACTTC. Encoded protein: CASRRGLETQYF.

V is TRBV27 and J is TRBJ2-1; 9 positions match TRBD2. The CDR3 consists of 15 residues. Losses at the gene ends were 6 bases for V and 5 bases for J; bases not matched to a gene: 8. Germline assignment: CDR1 MNHEY and CDR2 SMNVEV (reference sequence). DNA for the CDR3: TGTGCCAGCAGGGTCGGCGGGAGGGGGGACAATGAGCAGTTCTTC. Protein sequence: CASRVGGRGDNEQFF.

The chain recombines TRBV19 with TRBJ2-1, with 13 nucleotides matching TRBD2. The CDR3 length is 16 residues. The germline CDR1 and CDR2 sequences are LNHDA and SQIVND (reference sequence). The V gene end was trimmed by 4 bases and the J gene end by 2 bases; junction bases not matched to a gene: 2. CDR3 amino acids: CASSKGLAGAYNEQFF. The CDR3 DNA reads as TGTGCCAGTAGTAAAGGACTAGCGGGAGCCTACAATGAGCAGTTCTTC.

The chain couples TRBV10-3 to TRBJ2-3; D ambiguous. V lost 8 bases and J lost 0, with 6 bases in between. The CDR3 loop spans 12 amino acids. Germline lookup yields CDR1 ENHRY and CDR2 SYGVKD. The CDR3 spells CAIAGSTDTQYF. The CDR3 DNA reads as TGTGCCATCGCCGGGAGCACAGATACGCAGTATTTT.

The V and J genes are TRBV6-5 and TRBJ2-5; 9 nucleotides align to TRBD2. Unmatched junction bases numbered 8, after V lost 8 bases and J lost 4 bases. This CDR3 region has 14 residues. Germline values: CDR1 MNHEY, CDR2 SVGAGI. The CDR3 DNA sequence: TGTGCCAGCGGGACGAGGCGGGGGGGAGAGACCCAGTACTTC. It yields the protein CASGTRRGGETQYF.

This sequence joins TRBV18 and TRBJ1-2; 8 bases fit TRBD1. CDR1 and CDR2 (germline): KGHSH, LQKENI. Germline trimming cut 8 bases from V and 2 bases from J; bases unmatched to any gene: 10. This CDR3 has 15 amino acids. The CDR3 loop reads CASRGQGGTNYGYTF. DNA for the CDR3: TGTGCCAGCCGAGGACAGGGCGGTACGAACTATGGCTACACCTTC.

The chain combines TRBV2 with TRBJ2-3; D is perhaps TRBD1 (6 bases). V was pared by 4 bases and J by 3 bases, with 14 bases between. The CDR3 consists of 15 residues. CDR1 and CDR2 from the germline V gene are SNHLY and FYNNEI. This CDR3 reads CASSGQGLRTDTQYF. The CDR3 DNA is TGTGCCAGCAGTGGGCAGGGGTTAAGGACAGATACGCAGTATTTT.

This clone was detected only a few times. The genes are TRBV5-1 and TRBJ2-2; 8 bases line up with TRBD1. Losses at the gene ends were 4 bases for V and 5 bases for J; bases not matched to a gene: 4. Per the germline V gene, CDR1 is SGHRS and CDR2 is YFSETQ. The CDR3 runs 14 residues. The chain's CDR3 is CASSTRTGTGELFF. CDR3 nucleotides: TGCGCCAGCAGCACCAGGACAGGGACCGGGGAGCTGTTTTTT. Supplemented by reference TRBV5-1 and TRBJ2-2, the full variable domain reads KAGVTQTPRYLIKTRGQQVTLSCSPISGHRSVSWYQQTPGQGLQFLFEYFSETQRNKGNFPGRFSGRQFSNSRSEMNVSTLELGDSALYLCASSTRTGTGELFFGEGSRLTVL.

This chain uses TRBV9 with TRBJ2-1; 10 bases agree with TRBD2. V lost 0 bases and J lost 5; bases outside the gene matches: 2. The CDR3 loop spans 15 amino acids. The germline V gene encodes CDR1 SGDLS and CDR2 YYNGEE. CDR3 coding DNA: TGTGCCAGCAGCGTAGCTAGCGGGAGTCACAATGAGCAGTTCTTC. Its protein product is CASSVASGSHNEQFF.

The CDR3 region is CASSQDIEFLGNTIYF. The CDR3 DNA follows: TGCGCCAGCAGCCAAGATATTGAATTTCTAGGAAACACCATATATTTT. This sequence joins TRBV4-3 and TRBJ1-3; D uncertain. Germline V gene sequence: CDR1 LGHNA, CDR2 YSLEER. The CDR3 sequence is 16 residues long. V was trimmed by 0 bases and J by 4 bases, leaving 13 bases between them.

The CDR3 region has the DNA TGTGCCAGCAGTCAAAGGGGCAGCTACGAGCAGTACGTC. Amino acid sequence: CASSQRGSYEQYV. The chain has TRBV6-5 and TRBJ2-7; maybe TRBD1 (5 bases). Germline loops: CDR1 MNHEY, CDR2 SVGAGI. The CDR3 is 13 amino acids. Trimming left V 5 bases short and J 3 bases short, with 11 bases between.

This chain's CDR3 is CASSPRGPIYGYTF. CDR3 coding DNA: TGTGCCAGTAGTCCCCGTGGGCCGATCTATGGCTACACCTTC. The V call is TRBV19, the J call TRBJ1-2; D gene ambiguous. Germline V CDR1 and CDR2: LNHDA, SQIVND (reference sequence). The CDR3 is 14 residues long. V lost 5 bases, J lost 4 bases, and 14 bases lay in between.

As to this clone: The same CDR3 arises from other DNA sequences in this sample as well. This chain uses TRBV7-9 with TRBJ2-3; maybe TRBD1 (5 bases). The germline V gene has CDR1 SEHNR and CDR2 FQNEAQ (reference sequence). The CDR3 length is 14 residues. V was pared by 2 bases and J by 0 bases, with 6 bases between. The CDR3 spells CASSLQGSTDTQYF. The CDR3 DNA reads TGTGCCAGCAGCTTACAGGGTAGCACAGATACGCAGTATTTT.

This chain joins TRBV6-2 or TRBV6-3 and TRBJ1-2; the match to TRBD1 covers 9 bases. The ends lost 6 bases at V and 8 bases at J; junction bases unmatched: 10. Germline CDR1 is MNHEY and CDR2 is SVGEGT. This CDR3 has 14 amino acids. CDR3 nucleotide sequence: TGTGCCAGCAGCGCACAGGGGGCGACACGAGGCTACACCTTC. Protein sequence: CASSAQGATRGYTF.